The rows below give T cell receptor beta chains drawn from one sample of a study of OX40 agonist ivuxolimab in advanced cancers. TCRdb's copy holds only in-frame clones and misses some; the assay was immunoSEQ multiplex PCR. This table holds around 68,000 clones, roughly 85% found once. This specimen consisted of CD4+ or CD8+ T cells sorted from blood, obtained in a trial of the OX40 agonist ivuxolimab. The source is an adult with an advanced solid tumor such as melanoma, head and neck, liver or kidney cancer. Both conserved end residues are part of each CDR3. A D gene is named only where the DNA matches it firmly. Clone size is shown for a subset of rows, as once, few, many or a class of expanded clone.

TRBV5-1	.	TRBD2	TRBJ2-5	CASSSGLPNEGTQYF	TGCGCCAGCAGCTCGGGACTACCCAATGAGGGGACCCAGTACTTC
TRBV7-9	once	TRBD1	TRBJ2-7	CASSLAAGGAYEQYF	TGTGCCAGCAGCTTAGCGGCAGGGGGCGCCTACGAGCAGTACTTC
TRBV1	.	.	TRBJ2-4	CTSSQEFGNIQYF	TGCACCAGCAGCCAAGAATTCGGGAACATTCAGTACTTC
TRBV2	.	TRBD2	TRBJ2-1	CASSGPSGSYNEQFF	TGTGCCAGCAGTGGACCTAGCGGGAGTTACAATGAGCAGTTCTTC
TRBV19	few	TRBD2	TRBJ2-4	CASSKQRTSGSLDIQYF	TGTGCCAGTAGTAAACAACGGACTAGCGGGAGTTTAGACATTCAGTACTTC
TRBV10-1	.	.	TRBJ2-5	CASPRRAKTQYF	TGCGCCAGCCCCCGGAGAGCAAAGACCCAGTACTTC
TRBV4-1	.	.	TRBJ2-7	CASSQDRGNPAYEQYF	TGCGCCAGCAGCCAAGATAGGGGGAATCCTGCCTACGAGCAGTACTTC
TRBV7-9	.	.	TRBJ2-7	CASSLVWSYEQYF	TGTGCCAGCAGCTTAGTATGGAGCTACGAGCAGTACTTC
TRBV5-1	.	.	TRBJ1-6	CASSLGQGMSSPLHF	TGCGCCAGCAGCTTGGGTCAGGGGATGAGTTCACCCCTCCACTTT
TRBV18	.	TRBD2	TRBJ2-1	CASSPIAGGPHEQFF	TGTGCCAGCTCACCGATAGCGGGAGGGCCGCATGAGCAGTTCTTC
TRBV4-2	.	TRBD2	TRBJ2-3	CASSSESGRADTQYF	TGTGCCAGCAGCTCGGAAAGCGGGAGGGCAGATACGCAGTATTTT
TRBV5-1	once	TRBD2	TRBJ2-1	CASSLRLAGVEQFF	TGCGCCAGCAGCTTGAGACTAGCGGGAGTTGAGCAGTTCTTC
TRBV14	.	TRBD2	TRBJ2-1	CASSQVLTLAGLHEQFF	TGTGCCAGCAGCCAAGTCCTAACGCTAGCGGGACTCCATGAGCAGTTCTTC
TRBV2	.	TRBD1	TRBJ2-2	CASSAWDRGPGELFF	TGTGCCAGCAGTGCCTGGGACAGGGGACCCGGGGAGCTGTTTTTT
TRBV18	.	TRBD1	TRBJ2-5	CASQTNRGGETQYF	TGTGCCAGCCAAACCAACAGGGGCGGAGAGACCCAGTACTTC
TRBV11-3	few	.	TRBJ2-1	CASSLVDNEQFF	TGTGCCAGCAGCTTAGTTGACAATGAGCAGTTCTTC
TRBV19	.	.	TRBJ2-2	CASSIRLEGGASGELFF	TGTGCCAGTAGTATTCGCCTAGAAGGGGGAGCGAGCGGGGAGCTGTTTTTT